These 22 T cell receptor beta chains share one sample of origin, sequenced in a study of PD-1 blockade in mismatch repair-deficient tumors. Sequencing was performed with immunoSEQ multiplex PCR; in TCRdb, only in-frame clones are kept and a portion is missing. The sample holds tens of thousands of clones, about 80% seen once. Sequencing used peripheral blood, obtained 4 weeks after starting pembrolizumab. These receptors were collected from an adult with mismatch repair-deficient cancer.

The chain's CDR3 is CASSPGQGRDTEAFF. The CDR3 nucleotides read TGTGCCAGCTCACCGGGACAGGGGAGGGACACTGAAGCTTTCTTT. This sequence joins TRBV18 and TRBJ1-1; 10 bases map to TRBD1. The ends lost 3 bases at V and 3 bases at J; junction bases unmatched: 4. Germline CDR1 and CDR2: KGHSH and LQKENI. The CDR3 has 15 residues.

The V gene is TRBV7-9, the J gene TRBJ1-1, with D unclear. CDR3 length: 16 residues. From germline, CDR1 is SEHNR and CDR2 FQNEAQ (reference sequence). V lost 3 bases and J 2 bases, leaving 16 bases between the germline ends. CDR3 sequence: CASSLLGNVANTEAFF. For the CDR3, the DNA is TGTGCCAGCAGCTTGTTAGGGAACGTAGCCAACACTGAAGCTTTCTTT.

CDR3 bases: TGTGCCAGCGGCTTGATGGGGCGACAGCCCCAGCATTTT. It codes for CASGLMGRQPQHF. The J gene is TRBJ1-5, the V gene TRBV6-5; tentatively, D is TRBD1 (5 bases). CDR1 is MNHEY, CDR2 SVGAGI, per germline. The CDR3 sequence is 13 residues long. V shed 8 bases and J shed 7 bases, with 15 bases lying between them.

CDR3: CASSISGTYEQYF. The CDR3 DNA is TGTGCCAGTAGTATATCCGGGACCTACGAGCAGTACTTC. The chain has TRBV19 and TRBJ2-7; D perhaps matches TRBD2 (5 bases). V was pared by 2 bases and J by 2 bases, with 7 bases between. Germline V gene sequence: CDR1 LNHDA, CDR2 SQIVND (reference sequence). The length of the CDR3 is 13 residues.

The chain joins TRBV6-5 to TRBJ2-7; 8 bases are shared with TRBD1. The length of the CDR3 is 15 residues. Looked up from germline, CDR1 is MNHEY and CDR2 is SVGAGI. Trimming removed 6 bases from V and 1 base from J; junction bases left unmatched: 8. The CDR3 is CASRPTGTGSYEQYF. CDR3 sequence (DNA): TGTGCCAGCAGACCCACCGGGACAGGATCCTACGAGCAGTACTTC.

The CDR3 loop is CASSSASWASRMSQETQYF. The CDR3 DNA reads as TGTGCCAGCAGCTCAGCGTCCTGGGCAAGCAGAATGTCTCAAGAGACCCAGTACTTC. The genes are TRBV7-8 and TRBJ2-5; D uncertain. Deletions cut 4 bases from V and 2 bases from J, with 26 bases between. CDR3 length: 19 residues. Germline lookup yields CDR1 SGHVS and CDR2 FQNEAQ.

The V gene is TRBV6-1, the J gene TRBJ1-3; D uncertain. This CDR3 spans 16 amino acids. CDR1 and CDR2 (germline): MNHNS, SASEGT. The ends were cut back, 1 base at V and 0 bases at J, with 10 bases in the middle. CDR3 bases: TGTGCCAGCAGTGAAGGGAGGCAGAGCTCTGGAAACACCATATATTTT. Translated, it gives CASSEGRQSSGNTIYF.

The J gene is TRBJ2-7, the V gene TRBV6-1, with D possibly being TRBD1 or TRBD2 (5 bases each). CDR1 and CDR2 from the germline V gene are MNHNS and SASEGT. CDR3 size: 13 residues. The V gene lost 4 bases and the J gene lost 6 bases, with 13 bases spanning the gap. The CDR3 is CASSVGVIGEQYF. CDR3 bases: TGTGCCAGCAGTGTGGGGGTCATCGGCGAGCAGTACTTC.

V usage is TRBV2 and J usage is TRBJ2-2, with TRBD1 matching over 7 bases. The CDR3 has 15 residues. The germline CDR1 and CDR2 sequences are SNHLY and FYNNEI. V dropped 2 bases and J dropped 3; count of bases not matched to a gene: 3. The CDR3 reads CASSEWTGDTGELFF. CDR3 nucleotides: TGTGCCAGCAGTGAATGGACAGGAGACACCGGGGAGCTGTTTTTT.

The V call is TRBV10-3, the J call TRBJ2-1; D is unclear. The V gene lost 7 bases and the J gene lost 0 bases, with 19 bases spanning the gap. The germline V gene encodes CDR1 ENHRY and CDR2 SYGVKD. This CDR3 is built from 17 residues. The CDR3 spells CAIKGFPPGLSYNEQFF. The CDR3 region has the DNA TGTGCCATCAAGGGTTTTCCACCGGGCCTCTCCTACAATGAGCAGTTCTTC.

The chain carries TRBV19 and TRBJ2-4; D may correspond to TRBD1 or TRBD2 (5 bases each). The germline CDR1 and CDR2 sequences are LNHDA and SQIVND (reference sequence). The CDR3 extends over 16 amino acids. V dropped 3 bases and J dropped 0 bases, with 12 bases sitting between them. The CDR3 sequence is CASSMLSGTAKNIQYF. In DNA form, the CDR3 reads TGTGCCAGTAGTATGCTATCCGGGACAGCCAAAAACATTCAGTACTTC.

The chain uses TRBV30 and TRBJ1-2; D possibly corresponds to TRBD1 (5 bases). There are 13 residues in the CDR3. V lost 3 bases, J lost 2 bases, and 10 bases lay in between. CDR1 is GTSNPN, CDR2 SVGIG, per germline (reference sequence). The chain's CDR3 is CAWRKGDNYGYTF. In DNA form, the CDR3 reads TGTGCCTGGAGAAAAGGGGACAACTATGGCTACACCTTC.

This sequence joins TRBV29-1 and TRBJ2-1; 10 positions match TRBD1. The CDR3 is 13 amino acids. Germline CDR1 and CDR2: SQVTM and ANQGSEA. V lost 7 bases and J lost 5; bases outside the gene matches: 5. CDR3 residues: CSEGQGIHNEQFF. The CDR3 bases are TGCAGCGAGGGACAGGGGATCCACAATGAGCAGTTCTTC.

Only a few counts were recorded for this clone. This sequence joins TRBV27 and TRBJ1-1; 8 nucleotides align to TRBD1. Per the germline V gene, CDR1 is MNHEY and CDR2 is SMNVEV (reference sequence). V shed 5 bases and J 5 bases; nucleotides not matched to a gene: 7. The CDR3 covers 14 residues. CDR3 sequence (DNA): TGTGCCAGCAGTCAATTTCAGGGGGCTACTGAAGCTTTCTTT. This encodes CASSQFQGATEAFF.

CDR3 bases: TGCGCCAGCAGCCAAGACGGGGGCTCTGGAAACACCATATATTTT. This encodes CASSQDGGSGNTIYF. V is TRBV5-1 and J is TRBJ1-3, with a weak D call TRBD1 (5 bases). This CDR3 contains 15 residues. Trimming took 4 bases from V and 0 from J, leaving 11 bases between them. Per germline, CDR1 SGHRS and CDR2 YFSETQ.

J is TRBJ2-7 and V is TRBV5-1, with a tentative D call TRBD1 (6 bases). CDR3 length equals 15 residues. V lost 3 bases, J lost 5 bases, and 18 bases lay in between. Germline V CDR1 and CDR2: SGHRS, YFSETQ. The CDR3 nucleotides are TGCGCCAGCAGCTCGGCAGGGACACCTCCCCACGAGCAGTACTTC. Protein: CASSSAGTPPHEQYF.

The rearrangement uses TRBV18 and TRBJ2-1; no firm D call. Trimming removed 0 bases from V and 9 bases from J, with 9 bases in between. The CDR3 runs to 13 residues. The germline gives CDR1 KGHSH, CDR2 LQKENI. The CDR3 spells CASSPPARVEQFF. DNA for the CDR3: TGTGCCAGCTCACCACCTGCGCGCGTTGAGCAGTTCTTC.

CDR3 coding DNA: TGTGCCAGCAGTTGGACTAGCGGGAGCTCCTACGAGCAGTACTTC. This translates into CASSWTSGSSYEQYF. The chain combines TRBV6-5 with TRBJ2-7; 13 nucleotides align to TRBD2. The length of the CDR3 is 15 residues. With 4 bases clipped from V and 0 bases from J, the junction kept 0 bases outside the gene matches. The V gene's germline CDR1 is MNHEY and CDR2 SVGAGI.

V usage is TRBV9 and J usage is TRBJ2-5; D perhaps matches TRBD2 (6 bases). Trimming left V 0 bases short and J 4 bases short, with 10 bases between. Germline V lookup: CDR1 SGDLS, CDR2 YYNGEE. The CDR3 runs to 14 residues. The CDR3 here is CASSVGLGGETQYF. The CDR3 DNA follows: TGTGCCAGCAGCGTAGGTCTCGGGGGAGAGACCCAGTACTTC.

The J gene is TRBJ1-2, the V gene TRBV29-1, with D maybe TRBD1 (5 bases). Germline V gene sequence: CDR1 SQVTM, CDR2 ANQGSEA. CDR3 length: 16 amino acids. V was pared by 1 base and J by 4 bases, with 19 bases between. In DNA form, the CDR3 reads TGCAGCGTTGAAGGCAGGGATGAGTTTTCCACCTATGGCTACACCTTC. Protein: CSVEGRDEFSTYGYTF.

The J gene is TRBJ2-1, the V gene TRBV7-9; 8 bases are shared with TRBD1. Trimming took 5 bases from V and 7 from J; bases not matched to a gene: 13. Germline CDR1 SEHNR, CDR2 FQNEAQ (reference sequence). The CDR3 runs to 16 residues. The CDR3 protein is CASSTDPTGAGNEQFF. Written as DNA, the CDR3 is TGTGCCAGCAGCACAGATCCGACAGGGGCGGGAAATGAGCAGTTCTTC.

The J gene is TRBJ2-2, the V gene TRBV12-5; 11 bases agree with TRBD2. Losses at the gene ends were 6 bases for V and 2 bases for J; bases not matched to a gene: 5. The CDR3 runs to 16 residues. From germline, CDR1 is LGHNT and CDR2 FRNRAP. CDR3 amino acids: CASGLGLAGNTGELFF. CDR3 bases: TGTGCTAGTGGCCTAGGACTAGCGGGCAACACCGGGGAGCTGTTTTTT.